What follows describes a single T cell receptor beta chain. What it binds is unknown. Healthy HIV-negative adults with no recent acute infections or vaccinations were recruited as donors. A CD45RA-negative memory subset and a CD45RA+ naive subset were separated from the CD4+ cells. This specimen comes from a study of shared clonotypes between healthy human individuals. The V gene end was trimmed by 1 base and the J gene end by 7 bases; junction bases not matched to a gene: 6. Germline CDR1 SGHTA, CDR2 FQGNSA. The CDR3 covers 15 residues. Using immunoSEQ multiplex PCR, the repertoire was profiled, and TCRdb retains in-frame clones only, with some absent. The data hold more than 1,200,000 clones, with just under 99% observed a single time. The study, taken as a whole, reports: Rarefaction analysis demonstrated incomplete sorted-subset sequencing notwithstanding large depth.

Sequenced sample: naive CD4+ T cells sorted from blood. The subset was: CD45RA+ positively selected. This TCR came from a young man in good health. This chain uses TRBV7-2 with TRBJ2-1, with 8 bases lining up with TRBD2. CDR3 DNA: TGTGCCAGCAGCTTAGTAGCGGGGTCTTTTAATGAGCAGTTCTTC. The encoded protein is CASSLVAGSFNEQFF.